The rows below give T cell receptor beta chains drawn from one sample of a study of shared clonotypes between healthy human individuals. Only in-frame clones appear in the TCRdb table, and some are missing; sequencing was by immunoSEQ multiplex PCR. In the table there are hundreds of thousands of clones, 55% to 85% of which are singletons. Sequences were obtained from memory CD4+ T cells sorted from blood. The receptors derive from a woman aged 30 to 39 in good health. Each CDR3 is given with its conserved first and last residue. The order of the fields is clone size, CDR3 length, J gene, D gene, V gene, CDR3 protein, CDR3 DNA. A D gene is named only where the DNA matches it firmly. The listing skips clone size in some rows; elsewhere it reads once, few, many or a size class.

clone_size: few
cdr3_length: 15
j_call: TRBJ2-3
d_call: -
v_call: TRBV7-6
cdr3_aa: CASSKQTFRSDTQYF
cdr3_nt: TGTGCCAGCAGCAAACAGACCTTTAGATCAGATACGCAGTATTTT

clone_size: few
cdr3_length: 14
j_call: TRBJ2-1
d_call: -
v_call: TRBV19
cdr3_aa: CASSSAGTAGEQFF
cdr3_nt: TGTGCCAGTAGTTCGGCGGGGACGGCGGGTGAGCAGTTCTTC

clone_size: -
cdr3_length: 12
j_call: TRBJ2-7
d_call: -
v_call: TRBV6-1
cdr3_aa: CASSERRYEQYF
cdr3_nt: TGTGCCAGCAGTGAACGACGATACGAGCAGTACTTC

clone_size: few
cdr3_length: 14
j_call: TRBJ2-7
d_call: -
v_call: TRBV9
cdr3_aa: CASSVSRGRDEQYF
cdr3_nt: TGTGCCAGCAGCGTTTCCAGGGGGAGGGACGAGCAGTACTTC

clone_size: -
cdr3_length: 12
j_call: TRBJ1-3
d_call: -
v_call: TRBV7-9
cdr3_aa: CASRSAGNTIYF
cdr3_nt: TGTGCCAGCAGGTCGGCTGGAAACACCATATATTTT

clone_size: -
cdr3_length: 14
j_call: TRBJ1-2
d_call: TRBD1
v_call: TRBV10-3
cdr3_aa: CAISFQGGEDGYTF
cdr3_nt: TGTGCCATCAGCTTTCAGGGGGGAGAAGATGGCTACACCTTC

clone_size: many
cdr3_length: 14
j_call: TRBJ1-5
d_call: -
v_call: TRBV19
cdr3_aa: CASTGGGLWQPQHF
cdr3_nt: TGTGCCAGTACCGGAGGGGGACTGTGGCAGCCCCAGCATTTT

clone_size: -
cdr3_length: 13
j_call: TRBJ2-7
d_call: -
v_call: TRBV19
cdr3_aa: CASSIGGKGEQYF
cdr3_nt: TGTGCCAGTAGTATTGGAGGGAAGGGGGAGCAGTACTTC

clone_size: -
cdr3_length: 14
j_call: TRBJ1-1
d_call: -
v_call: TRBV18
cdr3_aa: CASSQSGKTAEAFF
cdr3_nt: TGTGCCAGCTCACAATCCGGGAAAACGGCTGAAGCTTTCTTT

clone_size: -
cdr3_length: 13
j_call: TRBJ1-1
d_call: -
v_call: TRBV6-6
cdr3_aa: CASTLQGSTEAFF
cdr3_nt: TGTGCCAGCACCTTACAGGGTAGCACTGAAGCTTTCTTT

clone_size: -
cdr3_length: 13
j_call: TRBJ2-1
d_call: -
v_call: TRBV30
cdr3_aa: CAWSAQSYNEQFF
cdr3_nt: TGTGCCTGGAGTGCACAAAGCTACAATGAGCAGTTCTTC

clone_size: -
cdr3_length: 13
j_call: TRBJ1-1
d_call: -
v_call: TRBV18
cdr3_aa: CASSPPDRGEAFF
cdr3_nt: TGTGCCAGCTCACCGCCGGACCGGGGGGAAGCTTTCTTT

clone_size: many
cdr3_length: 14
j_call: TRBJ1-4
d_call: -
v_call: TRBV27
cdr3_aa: CASSRGQGNEKLFF
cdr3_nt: TGTGCCAGCAGTCGGGGGCAGGGGAATGAAAAACTGTTTTTT

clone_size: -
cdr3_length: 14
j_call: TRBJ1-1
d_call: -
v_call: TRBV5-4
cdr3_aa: CASSTRLWNTEAFF
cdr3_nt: TGTGCCAGCAGCACTAGGTTATGGAACACTGAAGCTTTCTTT

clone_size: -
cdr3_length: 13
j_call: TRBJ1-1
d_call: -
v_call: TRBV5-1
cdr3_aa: CASSNPTVTEAFF
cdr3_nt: TGCGCCAGCAGCAACCCGACAGTCACTGAAGCTTTCTTT

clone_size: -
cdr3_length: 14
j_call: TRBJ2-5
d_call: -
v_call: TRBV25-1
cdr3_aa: CASSESEGMETQYF
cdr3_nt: TGTGCCAGCAGTGAATCAGAGGGAATGGAGACCCAGTACTTC

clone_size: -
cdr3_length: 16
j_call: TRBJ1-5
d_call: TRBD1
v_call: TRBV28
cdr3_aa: CASSSGTGPGNQPQHF
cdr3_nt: TGTGCCAGCAGTTCTGGGACAGGGCCGGGCAATCAGCCCCAGCATTTT

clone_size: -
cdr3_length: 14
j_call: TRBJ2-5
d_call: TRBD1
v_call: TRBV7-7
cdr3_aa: CASSTGTDFGTQYF
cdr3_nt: TGTGCCAGCAGCACCGGGACAGATTTTGGGACCCAGTACTTC

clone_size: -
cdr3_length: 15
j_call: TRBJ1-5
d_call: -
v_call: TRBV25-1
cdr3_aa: CASSELGGGDQPQHF
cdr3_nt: TGTGCCAGCAGTGAATTGGGCGGAGGCGATCAGCCCCAGCATTTT

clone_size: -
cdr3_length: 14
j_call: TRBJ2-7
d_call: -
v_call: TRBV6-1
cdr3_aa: CASRTQPRTYEQYF
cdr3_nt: TGTGCCAGCAGAACACAGCCGCGCACCTACGAGCAGTACTTC

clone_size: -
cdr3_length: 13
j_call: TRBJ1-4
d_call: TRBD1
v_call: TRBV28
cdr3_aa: CASIRGQGEKLFF
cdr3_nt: TGTGCCAGCATAAGGGGGCAAGGTGAAAAACTGTTTTTT

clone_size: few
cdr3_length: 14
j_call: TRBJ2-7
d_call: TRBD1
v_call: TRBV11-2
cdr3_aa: CASSAGTGDYEQYF
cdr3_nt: TGTGCCAGCAGCGCCGGGACAGGGGACTACGAGCAGTACTTC

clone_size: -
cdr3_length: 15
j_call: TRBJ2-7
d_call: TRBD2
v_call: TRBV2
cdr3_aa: CASTHLTSDTYEQYF
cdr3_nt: TGTGCCAGCACTCATCTCACTAGCGATACCTACGAGCAGTACTTC

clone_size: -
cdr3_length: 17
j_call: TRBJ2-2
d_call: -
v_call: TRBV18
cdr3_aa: CASSPRYGGEDTGELFF
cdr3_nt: TGTGCCAGCTCACCGAGATACGGGGGAGAGGACACCGGGGAGCTGTTTTTT

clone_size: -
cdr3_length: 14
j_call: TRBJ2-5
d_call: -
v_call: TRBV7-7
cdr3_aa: CASSLGRGQETQYF
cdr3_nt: TGTGCCAGCAGCTTAGGCAGGGGCCAAGAGACCCAGTACTTC

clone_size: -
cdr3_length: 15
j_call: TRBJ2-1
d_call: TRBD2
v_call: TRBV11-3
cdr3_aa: CASSSGTNFLNEQFF
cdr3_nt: TGTGCCAGCAGCTCCGGGACTAACTTTCTGAATGAGCAGTTCTTC